This TCR beta chain was identified in a study of T cells after yellow fever vaccination. Synthesis of TCR cDNA relied on 5'RACE template switching, which attached a universal primer site and UMIs. TCRdb analysed the 5' RACE reads with MiXCR anew, one entry per CDR3 protein. The sample includes 60,000 to 75,000 distinct CDR3 sequences, approximately 7% of them seen just once. V was cut by 1 base and J by 5 bases, with 17 bases left in between. Germline CDR1 is SSHAT and CDR2 is FNYEAQ (reference sequence). This CDR3 comprises 16 residues. Study observations and caveats: From the bulk population, abundant clonotypes could contaminate and appear within FACS-sorted repertoires. The booster response re-showed most primary clones: roughly 97% CD4, almost 90% CD8.

As for this clonotype: Its specificity is unknown.

The specimen was CD8+ T cells sorted from PBMCs, collected approximately 40 days after the first yellow fever vaccination. The receptor's source is a man aged 18 to 30 who received the YFV17D yellow fever vaccine. V is TRBV7-7 and J is TRBJ2-5; either TRBD1 or TRBD2 may supply D (5 bases each). CDR3 nucleotide sequence: TGTGCCAGCAGCTTAGAGGTGCAGGGTGCGGGTGAGACCCAGTACTTC. Residues: CASSLEVQGAGETQYF.